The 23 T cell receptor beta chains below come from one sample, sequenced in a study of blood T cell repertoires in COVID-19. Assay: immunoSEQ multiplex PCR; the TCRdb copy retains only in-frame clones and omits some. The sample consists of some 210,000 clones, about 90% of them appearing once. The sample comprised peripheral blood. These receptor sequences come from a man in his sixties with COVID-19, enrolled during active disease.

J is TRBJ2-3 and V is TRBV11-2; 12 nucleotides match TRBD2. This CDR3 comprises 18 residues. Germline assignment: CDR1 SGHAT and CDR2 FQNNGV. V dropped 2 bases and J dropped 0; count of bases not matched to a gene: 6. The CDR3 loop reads CASSLRTSGVPSTDTQYF. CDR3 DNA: TGTGCCAGCAGCTTAAGGACTAGCGGGGTTCCTAGCACAGATACGCAGTATTTT.

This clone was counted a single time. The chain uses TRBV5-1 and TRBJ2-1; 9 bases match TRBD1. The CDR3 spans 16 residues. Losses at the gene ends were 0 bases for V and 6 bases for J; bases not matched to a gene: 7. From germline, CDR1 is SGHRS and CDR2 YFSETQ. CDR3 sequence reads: CASSLAGQGRGNEQFF. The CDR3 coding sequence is TGCGCCAGCAGCTTGGCGGGACAGGGAAGAGGCAATGAGCAGTTCTTC.

CDR3 DNA: TGCGCCAGCAGCTCCGGGGTACTAGCGGGGGCCGCCACAGATACGCAGTATTTT. It is translated as CASSSGVLAGAATDTQYF. The chain couples TRBV5-1 to TRBJ2-3; the match to TRBD2 covers 11 bases. Germline lookup yields CDR1 SGHRS and CDR2 YFSETQ. This CDR3 is built from 18 residues. Trimming at V came to 3 bases and at J to 2 bases, leaving 11 bases not matched to a gene.

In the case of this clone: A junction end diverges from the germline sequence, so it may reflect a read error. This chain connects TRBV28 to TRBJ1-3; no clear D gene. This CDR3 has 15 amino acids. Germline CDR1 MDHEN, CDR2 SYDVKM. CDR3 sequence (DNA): TGTGCCAGCACTTTATACACGAGGTCTGGAAACACCATATATTTT. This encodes CASTLYTRSGNTIYF.

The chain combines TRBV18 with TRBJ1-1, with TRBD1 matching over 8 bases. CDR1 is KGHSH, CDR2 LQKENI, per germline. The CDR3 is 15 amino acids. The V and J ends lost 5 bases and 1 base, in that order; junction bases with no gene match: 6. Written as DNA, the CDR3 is TGTGCCAGCTCAGGAGGGACAGGCCAGAACACTGAAGCTTTCTTT. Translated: CASSGGTGQNTEAFF.

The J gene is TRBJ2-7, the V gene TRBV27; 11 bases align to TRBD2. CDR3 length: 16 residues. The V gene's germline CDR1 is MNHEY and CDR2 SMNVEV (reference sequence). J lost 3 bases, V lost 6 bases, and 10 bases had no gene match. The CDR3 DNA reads TGTGCCAGCAGGGTTTCACTAGCGGGAGACGTCTACGAGCAGTACTTC. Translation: CASRVSLAGDVYEQYF.

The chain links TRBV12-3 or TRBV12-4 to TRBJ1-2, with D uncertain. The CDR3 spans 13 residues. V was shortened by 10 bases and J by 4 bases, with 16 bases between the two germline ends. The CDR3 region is CATSRAGLYGYTF. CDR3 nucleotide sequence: TGTGCCACATCCCGAGCGGGCCTCTATGGCTACACCTTC.

The CDR3 here is CASSQEMTGGSGNKADTQYF. In DNA, the CDR3 is TGTGCCAGCAGCCAAGAGATGACGGGGGGTAGCGGGAACAAGGCAGATACGCAGTATTTT. The chain uses TRBV14 and TRBJ2-3; 8 bases map to TRBD2. The V gene's germline CDR1 is SGHDN and CDR2 FVKESK. The CDR3 consists of 20 residues. The J segment lost 4 bases and the V segment lost 0 bases, leaving 18 bases of the junction unmatched. The complete variable domain, with remaining parts taken from reference TRBV14 and TRBJ2-3, reads EAGVTQFPSHSVIEKGQTVTLRCDPISGHDNLYWYRRVMGKEIKFLLHFVKESKQDESGMPNNRFLAERTGGTYSTLKVQPAELEDSGVYFCASSQEMTGGSGNKADTQYFGPGTRLTVL.

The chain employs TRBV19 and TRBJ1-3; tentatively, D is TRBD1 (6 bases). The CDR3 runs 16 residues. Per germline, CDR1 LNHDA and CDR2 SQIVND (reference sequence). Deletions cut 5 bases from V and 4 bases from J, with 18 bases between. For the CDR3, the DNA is TGTGCCAGTAGTGCCGGCCGCAGGGGTTCGGGAAACACCATATATTTT. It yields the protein CASSAGRRGSGNTIYF. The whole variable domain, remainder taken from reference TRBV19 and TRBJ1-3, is DGGITQSPKYLFRKEGQNVTLSCEQNLNHDAMYWYRQDPGQGLRLIYYSQIVNDFQKGDIAEGYSVSREKKESFPLTVTSAQKNPTAFYLCASSAGRRGSGNTIYFGEGSWLTVV.

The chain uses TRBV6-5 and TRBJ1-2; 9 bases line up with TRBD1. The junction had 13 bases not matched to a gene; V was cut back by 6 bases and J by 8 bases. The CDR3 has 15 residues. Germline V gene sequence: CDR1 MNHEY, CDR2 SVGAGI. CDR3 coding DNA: TGTGCCAGCAGGGACTCGGGACAGGGCCTTGGAGGCTACACCTTC. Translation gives CASRDSGQGLGGYTF.

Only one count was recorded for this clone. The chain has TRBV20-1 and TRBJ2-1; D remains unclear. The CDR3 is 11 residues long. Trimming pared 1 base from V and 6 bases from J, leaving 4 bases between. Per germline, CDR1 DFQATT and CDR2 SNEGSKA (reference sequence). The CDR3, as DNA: TGCAGTGCTAGAGCGTTCAATGAGCAGTTCTTC. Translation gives CSARAFNEQFF.

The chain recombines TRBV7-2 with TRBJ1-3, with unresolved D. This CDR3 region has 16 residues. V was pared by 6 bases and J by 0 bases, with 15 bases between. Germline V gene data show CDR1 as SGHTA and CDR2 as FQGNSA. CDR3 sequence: CASSPRGPTSGNTIYF. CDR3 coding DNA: TGTGCCAGCAGTCCTAGAGGCCCAACCTCTGGAAACACCATATATTTT.

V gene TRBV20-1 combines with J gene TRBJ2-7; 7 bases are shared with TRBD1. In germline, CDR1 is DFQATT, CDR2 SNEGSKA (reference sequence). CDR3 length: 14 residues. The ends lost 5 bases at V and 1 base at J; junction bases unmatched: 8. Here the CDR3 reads CSAGGDRVSYEQYF. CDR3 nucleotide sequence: TGCAGTGCTGGTGGAGACAGGGTGTCCTACGAGCAGTACTTC.

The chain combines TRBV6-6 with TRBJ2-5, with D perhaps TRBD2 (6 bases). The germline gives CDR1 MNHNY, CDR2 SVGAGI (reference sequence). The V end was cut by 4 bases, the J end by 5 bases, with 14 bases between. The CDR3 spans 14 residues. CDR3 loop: CASSWGSGGETQYF. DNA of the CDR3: TGTGCCAGCAGTTGGGGATCCGGAGGGGAGACCCAGTACTTC.

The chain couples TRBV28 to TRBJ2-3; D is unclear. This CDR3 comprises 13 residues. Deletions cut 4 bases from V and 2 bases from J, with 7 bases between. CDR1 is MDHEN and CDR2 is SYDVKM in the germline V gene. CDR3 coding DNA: TGTGCCAGCAGTTACAGCAACACAGATACGCAGTATTTT. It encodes CASSYSNTDTQYF.

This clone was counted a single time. The CDR3 DNA follows: TGTGCCAGCAGCTTAGGACGGGACAAAGATTGCACCTTC. It translates to CASSLGRDKDCTF. The V and J genes are TRBV7-9 and TRBJ1-2, with D perhaps matching TRBD1 (6 bases). V gave up 1 base and J gave up 13 bases, with 16 bases separating them. The CDR3 is 13 amino acids. Germline CDR1 reads SEHNR; CDR2 reads FQNEAQ (reference sequence).

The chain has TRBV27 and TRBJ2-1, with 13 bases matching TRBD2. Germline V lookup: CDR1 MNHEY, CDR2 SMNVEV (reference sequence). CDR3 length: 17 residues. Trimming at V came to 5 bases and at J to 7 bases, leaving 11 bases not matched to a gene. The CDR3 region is CASSIRLRTSGGNEQFF. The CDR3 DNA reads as TGTGCCAGCAGTATTCGGTTGAGGACTAGCGGGGGAAATGAGCAGTTCTTC.

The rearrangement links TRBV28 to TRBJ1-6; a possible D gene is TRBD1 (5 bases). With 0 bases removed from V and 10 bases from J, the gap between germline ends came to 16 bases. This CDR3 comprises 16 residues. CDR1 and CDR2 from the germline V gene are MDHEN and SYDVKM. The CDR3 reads CASSLWWSGWQSPLHF. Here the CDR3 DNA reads TGTGCCAGCAGTTTATGGTGGTCAGGGTGGCAATCACCCCTCCACTTT.

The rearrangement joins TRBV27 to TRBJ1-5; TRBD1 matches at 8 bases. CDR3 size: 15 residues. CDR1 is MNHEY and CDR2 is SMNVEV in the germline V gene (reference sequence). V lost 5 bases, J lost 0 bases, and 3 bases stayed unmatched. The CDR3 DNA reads TGTGCCAGCAGTGACAGGGGCTATAGCAATCAGCCCCAGCATTTT. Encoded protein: CASSDRGYSNQPQHF.

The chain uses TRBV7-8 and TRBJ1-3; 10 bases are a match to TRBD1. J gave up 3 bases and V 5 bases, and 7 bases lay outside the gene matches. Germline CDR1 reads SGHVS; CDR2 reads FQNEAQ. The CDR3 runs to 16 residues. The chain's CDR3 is CASSLQTGGHGNTIYF. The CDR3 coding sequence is TGTGCCAGCAGCCTCCAGACAGGGGGCCATGGAAACACCATATATTTT.

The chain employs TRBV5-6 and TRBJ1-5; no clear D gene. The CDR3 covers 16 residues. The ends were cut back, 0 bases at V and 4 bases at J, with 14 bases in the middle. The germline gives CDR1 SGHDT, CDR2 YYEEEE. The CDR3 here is CASSLGEGFGNQPQHF. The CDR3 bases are TGTGCCAGCAGCTTGGGGGAGGGATTTGGAAATCAGCCCCAGCATTTT.

The CDR3 sequence is CASSPRRGGRDTQYF. Here the CDR3 DNA reads TGTGCCAGCAGCCCCAGGAGGGGGGGGCGAGATACGCAGTATTTT. The chain employs TRBV7-9 and TRBJ2-3; a weak D match, TRBD2 (7 bases). V was cut by 5 bases and J by 5 bases, with 17 bases left in between. The CDR3 is 15 residues long. The V gene's germline CDR1 is SEHNR and CDR2 FQNEAQ (reference sequence).

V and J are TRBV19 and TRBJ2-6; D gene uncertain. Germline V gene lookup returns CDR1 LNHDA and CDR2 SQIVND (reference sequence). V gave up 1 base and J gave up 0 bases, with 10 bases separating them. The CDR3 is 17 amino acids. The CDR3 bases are TGTGCCAGTAGTATAGGGGCCACACCCTCTGGGGCCAACGTCCTGACTTTC. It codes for CASSIGATPSGANVLTF. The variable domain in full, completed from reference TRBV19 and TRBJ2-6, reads DGGITQSPKYLFRKEGQNVTLSCEQNLNHDAMYWYRQDPGQGLRLIYYSQIVNDFQKGDIAEGYSVSREKKESFPLTVTSAQKNPTAFYLCASSIGATPSGANVLTFGAGSRLTVL.